These 16 T cell receptor beta chains originate from one sample sequenced in a study of blood T cell repertoires in COVID-19. Method: immunoSEQ multiplex PCR; TCRdb's copy keeps in-frame clones and lacks some. The sample holds some 73,000 clones, 85% to 90% seen once. The sample was peripheral blood. These receptor sequences come from a woman older than 75 with active or convalescent COVID-19.

The rearrangement links TRBV30 to TRBJ2-6, with D tentatively TRBD1 (5 bases). In germline, CDR1 is GTSNPN, CDR2 SVGIG (reference sequence). V gave up 4 bases and J gave up 2 bases, with 15 bases separating them. The length of the CDR3 is 16 residues. Written as DNA, the CDR3 is TGTGCCTGGATAAGCCAAGGGGTAGCTGGGGCCAACGTCCTGACTTTC. Amino acid sequence: CAWISQGVAGANVLTF.

The V and J genes are TRBV13 and TRBJ1-1, with 9 bases fitting TRBD1. This CDR3 spans 15 amino acids. Per germline, CDR1 PRHDT and CDR2 FYEKMQ (reference sequence). V dropped 8 bases and J dropped 5; count of bases not matched to a gene: 12. CDR3 protein: CASSGTGREYTEAFF. The CDR3 DNA reads TGTGCCAGCTCCGGGACAGGGAGGGAATATACTGAAGCTTTCTTT.

This sequence joins TRBV6-2 or TRBV6-3 and TRBJ2-7; 7 bases match TRBD1. V lost 0 bases and J lost 2; bases outside the gene matches: 1. The germline CDR1 and CDR2 sequences are MNHEY and SVGEGT. This CDR3 is built from 14 residues. The CDR3 is CASSYSQGAYEQYF. CDR3 DNA: TGTGCCAGCAGTTACTCGCAGGGGGCCTACGAGCAGTACTTC.

The count of this clone is one. CDR3: CASNQAPAGELFF. In nucleotides, the CDR3 is TGTGCCAGCAACCAAGCGCCGGCCGGGGAGCTGTTTTTT. V usage is TRBV12-3 or TRBV12-4 and J usage is TRBJ2-2; D not resolved. This CDR3 is 13 amino acids long. V shed 7 bases and J shed 6 bases, with 12 bases lying between them.

V usage is TRBV11-3 and J usage is TRBJ2-1; TRBD1 matches 12 bases. Trimming took 1 base from V and 6 from J; bases not matched to a gene: 7. Germline V gene sequence: CDR1 SGHNT, CDR2 YENEEA. The CDR3 has 17 amino acids. CDR3 amino acids: CASSLGPGQGAGNEQFF. DNA of the CDR3: TGTGCCAGCAGCTTAGGCCCGGGACAGGGGGCGGGCAATGAGCAGTTCTTC.

V and J are TRBV10-3 and TRBJ1-2, with unresolved D. Trimming pared 6 bases from V and 1 base from J, leaving 12 bases between. CDR3 length: 14 amino acids. Germline CDR1 and CDR2: ENHRY and SYGVKD. CDR3 coding DNA: TGTGCCATCAGACAACAGTACCTTAACTATGGCTACACCTTC. Encoded protein: CAIRQQYLNYGYTF.

The chain combines TRBV4-2 with TRBJ2-7, with 11 bases matching TRBD2. This CDR3 is 16 amino acids long. Per germline, CDR1 LGHNA and CDR2 YNFKEQ. Germline trimming cut 1 base from V and 5 bases from J; bases unmatched to any gene: 7. This CDR3 reads CASSQGPLAGANEQYF. The CDR3 DNA reads TGTGCCAGCAGCCAAGGCCCACTAGCGGGGGCCAACGAGCAGTACTTC.

The V gene is TRBV6-6, the J gene TRBJ2-6; D is unresolved. The CDR3 length is 15 residues. CDR1 MNHNY and CDR2 SVGAGI come from the germline V gene (reference sequence). Deletions cut 10 bases from V and 4 bases from J, with 17 bases between. The CDR3: CATQTGERGANVLTF. In DNA form, the CDR3 reads TGTGCCACTCAGACGGGTGAGAGAGGGGCCAACGTCCTGACTTTC.

The J gene is TRBJ2-7, the V gene TRBV4-3; the D gene is possibly TRBD1 (5 bases). The germline V gene has CDR1 LGHNA and CDR2 YSLEER. The CDR3 consists of 15 residues. The V and J ends lost 1 base and 4 bases respectively, with 14 bases between them. CDR3 sequence: CASSQGSDRSYEQYF. The CDR3, as DNA: TGCGCCAGCAGCCAAGGAAGTGACAGATCTTACGAGCAGTACTTC.

This clone was seen a single time. The V call is TRBV9, the J call TRBJ2-1; the match to TRBD2 covers 7 bases. CDR3 length equals 16 residues. In germline, CDR1 is SGDLS, CDR2 YYNGEE. V lost 3 bases to trimming and J lost 5 bases; unmatched junction nucleotides: 11. As DNA, the CDR3 is TGTGCCAGCAGCGCCCATGGGGGGGTGGGGGACAATGAGCAGTTCTTC. It encodes CASSAHGGVGDNEQFF.

The chain employs TRBV6-1 and TRBJ1-2, with 9 bases that match TRBD1. Germline loops: CDR1 MNHNS, CDR2 SASEGT. Losses at the gene ends were 6 bases for V and 5 bases for J; bases not matched to a gene: 10. This CDR3 comprises 15 residues. CDR3 sequence reads: CASSRDRGSRYGYTF. CDR3 nucleotide sequence: TGTGCCAGCAGCCGCGACAGGGGGAGCCGATATGGCTACACCTTC.

The rearrangement joins TRBV14 to TRBJ2-7; weak D call: TRBD1 (5 bases). Trimming took 1 base from V and 5 from J, leaving 9 bases between them. Germline-derived CDR1 and CDR2 are SGHDN and FVKESK. The CDR3 runs 13 residues. The CDR3 DNA is TGTGCCAGCAGCCAAGGGCGCAGGGACGAGCAGTACTTC. Its translation: CASSQGRRDEQYF.

The CDR3 protein is CASSSQGTSGVSTDTQYF. In DNA form, the CDR3 reads TGTGCCAGCAGCTCCCAAGGGACTAGCGGGGTTAGCACAGATACGCAGTATTTT. This chain joins TRBV11-2 and TRBJ2-3; 13 bases are shared with TRBD2. The CDR3 loop spans 18 amino acids. J gave up 0 bases and V 4 bases, and 7 bases lay outside the gene matches. Germline values: CDR1 SGHAT, CDR2 FQNNGV.

V gene TRBV11-2 combines with J gene TRBJ2-7, with TRBD1 matching 9 bases. The germline V gene encodes CDR1 SGHAT and CDR2 FQNNGV. The junction had 7 bases not matched to a gene; V was cut back by 8 bases and J by 5 bases. CDR3 size: 13 residues. The CDR3 DNA sequence: TGTGCCAGCCGGGGACAGGGTACCCACGAGCAGTACTTC. Translation gives CASRGQGTHEQYF.

This chain links TRBV5-1 with TRBJ1-6; 7 bases are a match to TRBD1. Germline CDR1 and CDR2: SGHRS and YFSETQ. V shed 5 bases and J 10 bases; nucleotides not matched to a gene: 12. The CDR3 is 15 residues long. The CDR3 here is CASRVRTGSGSPLHF. The CDR3 DNA reads as TGCGCCAGCAGGGTAAGGACAGGCTCGGGATCACCCCTCCACTTT.

V and J are TRBV7-9 and TRBJ2-5, with unresolved D. V gave up 5 bases and J gave up 9 bases, with 13 bases separating them. Germline V lookup: CDR1 SEHNR, CDR2 FQNEAQ (reference sequence). The CDR3 is made up of 12 amino acids. The CDR3 here is CASSPPNPAQYF. The CDR3 bases are TGTGCCAGCAGCCCGCCCAACCCGGCCCAGTACTTC.